The 22 T cell receptor beta chains in this list originate from one sample, sequenced in a study of T-cell memory formation after mild COVID-19. TCRdb redid the calling of the 5' RACE reads with MiXCR, one entry per CDR3 protein. This sample has about 470,000 distinct CDR3 sequences, with around a sixth found just once. Input material: PBMCs or a T cell subset sorted from them (not recorded which). These TCRs come from an adult woman who had mild COVID-19 (a few samples of this study predate the infection). Cell type and time point are not known.

The V call is TRBV11-2, the J call TRBJ2-7, with D perhaps assigned TRBD1 or TRBD2 (5 bases each). The germline V and J ends were trimmed by 0 bases and 7 bases, with 22 bases remaining between them. Germline V CDR1 and CDR2: SGHAT, FQNNGV. This CDR3 is built from 17 residues. The CDR3 protein is CASSLDLWGPKSGEQYF. DNA for the CDR3: TGTGCCAGCAGCTTAGATTTGTGGGGACCGAAGTCGGGGGAGCAGTACTTC.

Only a few counts were recorded for this clonotype. The chain recombines TRBV2 with TRBJ1-2; possible D gene TRBD1, 5 bases. With 2 bases removed from V and 8 bases from J, the gap between germline ends came to 12 bases. The CDR3 consists of 13 residues. CDR1 SNHLY and CDR2 FYNNEI come from the germline V gene. In DNA form, the CDR3 reads TGTGCCAGCAGTGAAAGGAGTAGGGACGGCTACACCTTC. It codes for CASSERSRDGYTF.

This chain joins TRBV6-6 and TRBJ2-7, with 10 bases identical to TRBD2. Trimming at V came to 5 bases and at J to 3 bases, leaving 4 bases not matched to a gene. Germline V CDR1 and CDR2: MNHNY, SVGAGI (reference sequence). CDR3 length: 14 amino acids. The CDR3 protein is CASSRTSGDYEQYF. The DNA of the CDR3 is TGTGCCAGCAGTAGGACTAGCGGTGACTACGAGCAGTACTTC.

This clonotype came up many times. The V gene is TRBV7-2, the J gene TRBJ2-5; TRBD1 agrees at 7 bases. Per the germline V gene, CDR1 is SGHTA and CDR2 is FQGNSA. This CDR3 is 14 amino acids long. The ends lost 1 base at V and 5 bases at J; junction bases unmatched: 4. The CDR3 DNA reads TGTGCCAGCAGCTTAGACAGGGGTTGGGAGACCCAGTACTTC. As protein: CASSLDRGWETQYF.

A few counts support this clonotype. The rearrangement links TRBV4-3 to TRBJ1-3; D gene unclear. CDR1 and CDR2 (germline): LGHNA, YSLEER. This CDR3 is 14 amino acids long. Trimming stripped 0 bases from V and 5 bases from J, with 8 bases between. The CDR3, as DNA: TGCGCCAGCAGCCAAGATGAAATCAGAAACACCATATATTTT. It is translated as CASSQDEIRNTIYF.

The CDR3 loop is CASSLAASGLNGYTF. The CDR3 DNA sequence: TGTGCCAGCAGTTTAGCGGCCTCCGGGTTGAATGGCTACACCTTC. V and J are TRBV12-3 or TRBV12-4 and TRBJ1-2, with unresolved D. V lost 0 bases, J lost 6 bases, and 14 bases lay in between. The CDR3 is 15 amino acids.

This chain connects TRBV12-3 or TRBV12-4 to TRBJ2-1, with 14 bases fitting TRBD2. After removal of 4 bases from V and 15 bases from J, the junction contained 5 bases not matched to a gene. The CDR3 is made up of 13 amino acids. CDR3 residues: CASSSGLAGGMFF. CDR3 coding DNA: TGTGCCAGCAGTTCCGGACTAGCGGGGGGCATGTTCTTC.

The chain links TRBV3-1 to TRBJ2-7; 7 positions agree with TRBD1. There are 15 residues in the CDR3. The V gene's germline CDR1 is LGHDT and CDR2 YNNKEL (reference sequence). V was clipped by 4 bases and J by 6 bases; unmatched bases: 12. CDR3 residues: CASSPGQDGLGEQYF. The CDR3 nucleotides read TGTGCCAGCAGCCCAGGACAGGATGGATTGGGCGAGCAGTACTTC.

This clonotype occurred a few times. V is TRBV19 and J is TRBJ2-1; 7 bases match TRBD1. Losses at the gene ends were 3 bases for V and 7 bases for J; bases not matched to a gene: 6. CDR3 size: 14 residues. CDR1 and CDR2 (germline): LNHDA, SQIVND (reference sequence). This chain's CDR3 is CASSMETGLNEQFF. Here the CDR3 DNA reads TGTGCCAGTAGTATGGAGACAGGGCTGAATGAGCAGTTCTTC.

The chain links TRBV29-1 to TRBJ2-3; D is uncertain. V was clipped by 0 bases and J by 0 bases, with 7 bases between them. The CDR3 is 14 amino acids. Germline V CDR1 and CDR2: SQVTM, ANQGSEA. The CDR3 spells CSVEDLTSTDTQYF. The DNA of the CDR3 is TGCAGCGTTGAAGATTTGACTAGCACAGATACGCAGTATTTT.

This clonotype has just a few counts. The V gene is TRBV7-2, the J gene TRBJ2-1; D is ambiguous. Trimming shortened V by 11 bases and J by 0 bases, and 14 bases separated the two germline ends. This CDR3 is built from 14 residues. Germline values: CDR1 SGHTA, CDR2 FQGNSA. The CDR3 DNA reads as TGTGCCTGTACCGGGCCCCTCTCCTACAATGAGCAGTTCTTC. It specifies CACTGPLSYNEQFF.

This chain uses TRBV29-1 with TRBJ2-1; D is unclear. The CDR3 extends over 11 amino acids. Deletions cut 7 bases from V and 11 bases from J, with 15 bases between. Germline loops: CDR1 SQVTM, CDR2 ANQGSEA. The CDR3 is CSANSRVKQFF. CDR3 bases: TGCAGCGCAAATTCTAGAGTAAAGCAGTTCTTC.

The chain recombines TRBV7-6 with TRBJ2-5; D is uncertain. Trimming cost V 3 bases and J 4 bases, with 12 bases left between them. In germline, CDR1 is SGHVS, CDR2 FNYEAQ. The CDR3 has 14 amino acids. The CDR3 coding sequence is TGTGCCAGCAGCTTGCCAGGACGGGTAGAGACCCAGTACTTC. It codes for CASSLPGRVETQYF.

This clonotype was found a few times. The V and J genes are TRBV2 and TRBJ1-2, with 9 nucleotides matching TRBD1. The CDR3 is 14 residues long. Trimming took 11 bases from V and 1 from J; bases not matched to a gene: 8. Germline CDR1 and CDR2: SNHLY and FYNNEI. This CDR3 reads CALIRDRVNYGYTF. In nucleotides, the CDR3 is TGTGCCCTAATCCGGGACAGGGTTAACTATGGCTACACCTTC.

This clonotype was detected only a few times. This rearrangement joins TRBV20-1 to TRBJ2-3, with TRBD1 matching 8 bases. Germline V gene sequence: CDR1 DFQATT, CDR2 SNEGSKA (reference sequence). The CDR3 consists of 17 residues. V lost 2 bases, J lost 2 bases, and 12 bases stayed unmatched. CDR3 region: CSARTDRGPRYTDTQYF. As DNA, the CDR3 is TGCAGTGCTAGAACCGACAGGGGACCACGATACACAGATACGCAGTATTTT.

This clonotype came up many times. J is TRBJ2-7 and V is TRBV7-3; 8 nucleotides line up with TRBD2. Germline V gene sequence: CDR1 SGHTA, CDR2 FQGTGA. The CDR3 runs 15 residues. V dropped 1 base and J dropped 0; count of bases not matched to a gene: 2. In DNA form, the CDR3 reads TGTGCCAGCAGCTTAAGCGGGGGGACCTCCTACGAGCAGTACTTC. This codes for CASSLSGGTSYEQYF.

V usage is TRBV5-6 and J usage is TRBJ1-4; D not certain. The CDR3 is 14 residues long. Germline V CDR1 and CDR2: SGHDT, YYEEEE. Trimming took 2 bases from V and 5 from J, leaving 10 bases between them. The CDR3 reads CASSFGDSNEKLFF. The CDR3 coding sequence is TGTGCCAGCAGCTTTGGGGATTCGAATGAAAAACTGTTTTTT. The complete variable domain, with remaining parts taken from reference TRBV5-6 and TRBJ1-4, reads DAGVTQSPTHLIKTRGQQVTLRCSPKSGHDTVSWYQQALGQGPQFIFQYYEEEERQRGNFPDRFSGHQFPNYSSELNVNALLLGDSALYLCASSFGDSNEKLFFGSGTQLSVL.

V is TRBV20-1 and J is TRBJ1-1; a weak D match, TRBD1 (5 bases). Trimming removed 0 bases at V and 4 bases at J, with 12 bases between. The CDR3 totals 14 residues. The germline V gene encodes CDR1 DFQATT and CDR2 SNEGSKA (reference sequence). The CDR3 loop reads CSARDSKGTTEAFF. The CDR3 region has the DNA TGCAGTGCTAGAGATTCAAAGGGGACCACTGAAGCTTTCTTT.

This clonotype showed up just a few times. The chain couples TRBV20-1 to TRBJ1-6, with TRBD1 matching 12 bases. The CDR3 totals 18 residues. Germline values: CDR1 DFQATT, CDR2 SNEGSKA (reference sequence). The junction had 8 bases not matched to a gene; V was cut back by 5 bases and J by 0 bases. The CDR3 DNA is TGCAGTGCTCGCCGGGACAGGGGGCCCAGCTCCTATAATTCACCCCTCCACTTT. Translating it yields CSARRDRGPSSYNSPLHF.

The genes are TRBV19 and TRBJ2-5; TRBD2 might be the D (5 bases). Between the trimmed V and J ends, which lost 3 bases and 5 bases, there was a span of 16 bases. Germline lookup yields CDR1 LNHDA and CDR2 SQIVND (reference sequence). CDR3 size: 15 residues. The CDR3 spells CASSILKGVGETQYF. In nucleotides, the CDR3 is TGTGCCAGTAGTATCCTGAAGGGAGTCGGGGAGACCCAGTACTTC.

This clonotype was seen more than once but under ten times. The chain recombines TRBV4-2 with TRBJ2-5; 8 bases map to TRBD1. Germline V CDR1 and CDR2: LGHNA, YNFKEQ. V gave up 0 bases and J gave up 5 bases; unmatched junction bases: 5. The CDR3 has 15 residues. CDR3 loop: CASSQEQGAKETQYF. In DNA, the CDR3 is TGTGCCAGCAGCCAAGAGCAGGGGGCCAAGGAGACCCAGTACTTC.

V usage is TRBV7-8 and J usage is TRBJ2-7; D uncertain. The CDR3 consists of 12 residues. Germline CDR1 is SGHVS and CDR2 is FQNEAQ. The V gene lost 5 bases and the J gene lost 3 bases, with 8 bases spanning the gap. The CDR3 loop reads CASSTWFYEQYF. CDR3 DNA: TGTGCCAGCAGCACCTGGTTCTACGAGCAGTACTTC.